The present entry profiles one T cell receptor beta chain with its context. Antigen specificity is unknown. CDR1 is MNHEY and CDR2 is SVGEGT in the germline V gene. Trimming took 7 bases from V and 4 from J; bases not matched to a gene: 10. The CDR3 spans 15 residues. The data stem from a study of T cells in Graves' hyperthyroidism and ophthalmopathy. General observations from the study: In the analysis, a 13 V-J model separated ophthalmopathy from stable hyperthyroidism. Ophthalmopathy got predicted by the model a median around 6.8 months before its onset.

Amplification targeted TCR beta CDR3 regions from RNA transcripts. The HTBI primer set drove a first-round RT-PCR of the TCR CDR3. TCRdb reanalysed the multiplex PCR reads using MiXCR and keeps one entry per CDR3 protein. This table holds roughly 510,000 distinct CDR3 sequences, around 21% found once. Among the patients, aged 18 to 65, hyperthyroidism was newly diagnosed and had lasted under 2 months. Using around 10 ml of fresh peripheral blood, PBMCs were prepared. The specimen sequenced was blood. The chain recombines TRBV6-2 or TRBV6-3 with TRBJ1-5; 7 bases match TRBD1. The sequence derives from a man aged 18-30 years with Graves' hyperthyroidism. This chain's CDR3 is CASMSYRGPNQPQHF. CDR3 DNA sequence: TGTGCCAGCATGTCCTACAGGGGCCCTAATCAGCCCCAGCATTTT.